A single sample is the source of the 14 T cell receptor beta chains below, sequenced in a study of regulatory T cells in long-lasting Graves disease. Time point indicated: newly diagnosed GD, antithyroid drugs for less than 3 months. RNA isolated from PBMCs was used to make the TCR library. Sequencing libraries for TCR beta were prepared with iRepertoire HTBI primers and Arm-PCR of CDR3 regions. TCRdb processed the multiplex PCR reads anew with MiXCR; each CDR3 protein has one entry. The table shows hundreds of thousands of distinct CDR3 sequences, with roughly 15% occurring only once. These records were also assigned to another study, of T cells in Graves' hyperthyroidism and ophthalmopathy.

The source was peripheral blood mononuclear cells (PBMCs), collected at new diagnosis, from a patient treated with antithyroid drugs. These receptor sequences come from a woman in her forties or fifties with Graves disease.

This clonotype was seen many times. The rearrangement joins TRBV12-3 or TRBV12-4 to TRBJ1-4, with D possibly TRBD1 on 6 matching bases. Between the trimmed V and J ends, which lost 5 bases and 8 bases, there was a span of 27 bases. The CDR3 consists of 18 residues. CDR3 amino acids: CASSAGQSVGPVQEKLFF. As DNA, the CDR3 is TGTGCCAGCAGTGCCGGACAGTCGGTCGGCCCCGTCCAAGAAAAACTGTTTTTT.

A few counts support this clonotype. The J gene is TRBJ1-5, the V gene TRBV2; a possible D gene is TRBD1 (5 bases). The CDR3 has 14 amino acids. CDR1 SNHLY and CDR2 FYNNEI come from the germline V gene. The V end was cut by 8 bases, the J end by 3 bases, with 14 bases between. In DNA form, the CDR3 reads TGTGCCAGCGGCCGGGACGCCAACAATCAGCCCCAGCATTTT. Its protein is CASGRDANNQPQHF.

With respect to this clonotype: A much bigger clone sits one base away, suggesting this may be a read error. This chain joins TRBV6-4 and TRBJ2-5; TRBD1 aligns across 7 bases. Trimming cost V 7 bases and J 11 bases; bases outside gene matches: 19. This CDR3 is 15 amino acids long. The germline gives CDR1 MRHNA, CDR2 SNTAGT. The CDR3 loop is CASTPGGSSYNEQYF. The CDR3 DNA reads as TGTGCCAGCACCCCAGGGGGAAGCTCCTACAATGAGCAGTACTTC.

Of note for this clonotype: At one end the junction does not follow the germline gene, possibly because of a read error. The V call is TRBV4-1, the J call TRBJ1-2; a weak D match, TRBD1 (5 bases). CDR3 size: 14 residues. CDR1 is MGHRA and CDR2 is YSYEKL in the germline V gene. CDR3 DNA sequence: TGTGCCAGCAGCCAAGAGGAAGGGGCGTGGGGCTACACCTTC. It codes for CASSQEEGAWGYTF.

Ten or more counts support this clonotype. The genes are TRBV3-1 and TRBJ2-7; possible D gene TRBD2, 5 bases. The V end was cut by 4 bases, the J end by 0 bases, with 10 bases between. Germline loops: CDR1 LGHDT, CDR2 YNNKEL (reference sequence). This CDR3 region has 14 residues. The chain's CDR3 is CASSPSGNSYEQYF. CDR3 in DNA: TGTGCCAGCAGCCCCTCCGGGAACTCCTACGAGCAGTACTTC.

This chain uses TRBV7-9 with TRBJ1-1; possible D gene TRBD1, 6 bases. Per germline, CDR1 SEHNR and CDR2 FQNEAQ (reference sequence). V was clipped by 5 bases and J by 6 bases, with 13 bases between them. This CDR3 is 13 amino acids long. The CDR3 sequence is CASSKQGIAEAFF. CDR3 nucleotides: TGTGCCAGCAGCAAACAGGGAATAGCTGAAGCTTTCTTT.

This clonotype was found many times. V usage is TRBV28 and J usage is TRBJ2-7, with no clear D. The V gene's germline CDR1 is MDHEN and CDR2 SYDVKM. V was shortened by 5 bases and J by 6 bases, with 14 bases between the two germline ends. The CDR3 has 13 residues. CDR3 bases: TGTGCCAGCAGTCCAATACAACTCTCCGAGCAGTACTTC. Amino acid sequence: CASSPIQLSEQYF.

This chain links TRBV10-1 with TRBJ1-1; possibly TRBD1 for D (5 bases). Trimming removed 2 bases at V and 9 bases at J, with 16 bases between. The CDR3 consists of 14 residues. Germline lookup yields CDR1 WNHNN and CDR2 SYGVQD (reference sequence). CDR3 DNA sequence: TGCGCCAGCAGTGAGCAGCGAGGGGTTGATAAAGCTTTCTTT. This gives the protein CASSEQRGVDKAFF.

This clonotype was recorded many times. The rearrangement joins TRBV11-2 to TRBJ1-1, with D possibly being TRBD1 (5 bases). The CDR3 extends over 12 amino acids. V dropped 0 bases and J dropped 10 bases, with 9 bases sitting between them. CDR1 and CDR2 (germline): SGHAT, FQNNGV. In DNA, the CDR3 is TGTGCCAGCAGCTTAGATCGAAGGGGAGCTTTCTTT. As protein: CASSLDRRGAFF. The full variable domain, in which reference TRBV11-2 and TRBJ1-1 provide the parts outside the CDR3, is EAGVAQSPRYKIIEKRQSVAFWCNPISGHATLYWYQQILGQGPKLLIQFQNNGVVDDSQLPKDRFSAERLKGVDSTLKIQPAKLEDSAVYLCASSLDRRGAFFGQGTRLTVV.

CDR3 protein: CASSRGSLNEKLFF. CDR3 nucleotides: TGTGCCAGTAGCAGGGGGTCCTTAAATGAAAAACTGTTTTTT. The chain couples TRBV19 to TRBJ1-4; TRBD1 agrees at 7 bases. V was clipped by 6 bases and J by 5 bases; unmatched bases: 6. CDR3 length: 14 residues. The germline gives CDR1 LNHDA, CDR2 SQIVND (reference sequence).

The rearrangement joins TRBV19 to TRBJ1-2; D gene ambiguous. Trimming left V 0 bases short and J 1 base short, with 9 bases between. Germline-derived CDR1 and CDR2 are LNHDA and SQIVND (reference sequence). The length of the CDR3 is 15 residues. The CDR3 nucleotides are TGTGCCAGTAGTATAGATACGGGAGTTAACTATGGCTACACCTTC. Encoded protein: CASSIDTGVNYGYTF.

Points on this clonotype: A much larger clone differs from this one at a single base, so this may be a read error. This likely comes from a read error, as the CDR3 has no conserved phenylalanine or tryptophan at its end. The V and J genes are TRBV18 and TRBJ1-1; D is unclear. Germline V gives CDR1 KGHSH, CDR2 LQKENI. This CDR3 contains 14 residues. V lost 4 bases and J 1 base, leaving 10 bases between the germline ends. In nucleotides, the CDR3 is TGTGCCAGCTCACGCGACGGTTGGAACACTGAAGCTTTCCTT. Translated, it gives CASSRDGWNTEAFL.

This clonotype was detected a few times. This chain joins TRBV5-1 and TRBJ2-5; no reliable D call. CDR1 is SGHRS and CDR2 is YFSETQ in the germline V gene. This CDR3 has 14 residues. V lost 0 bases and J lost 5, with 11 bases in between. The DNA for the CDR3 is TGCGCCAGCAGCTTGGAGAGTTCTGAGGAGACCCAGTACTTC. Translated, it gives CASSLESSEETQYF.

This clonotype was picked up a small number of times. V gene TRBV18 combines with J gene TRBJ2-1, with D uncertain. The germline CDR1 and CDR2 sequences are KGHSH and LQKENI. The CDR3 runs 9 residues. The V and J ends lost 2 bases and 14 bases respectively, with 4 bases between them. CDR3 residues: CASSPGEFF. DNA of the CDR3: TGTGCCAGCTCACCAGGGGAGTTCTTC.